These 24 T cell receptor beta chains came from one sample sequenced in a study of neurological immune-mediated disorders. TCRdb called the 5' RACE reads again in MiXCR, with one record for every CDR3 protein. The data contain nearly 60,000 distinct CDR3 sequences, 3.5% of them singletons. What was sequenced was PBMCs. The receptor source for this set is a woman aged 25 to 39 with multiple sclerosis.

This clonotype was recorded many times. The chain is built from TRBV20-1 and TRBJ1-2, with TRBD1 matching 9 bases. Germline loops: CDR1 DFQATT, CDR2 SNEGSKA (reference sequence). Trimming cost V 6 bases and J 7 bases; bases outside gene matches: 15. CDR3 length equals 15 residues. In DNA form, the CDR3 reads TGCAGTGCCGCTAACTCCGGGACAGGGAGGGCTGGCTACACCTTC. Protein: CSAANSGTGRAGYTF.

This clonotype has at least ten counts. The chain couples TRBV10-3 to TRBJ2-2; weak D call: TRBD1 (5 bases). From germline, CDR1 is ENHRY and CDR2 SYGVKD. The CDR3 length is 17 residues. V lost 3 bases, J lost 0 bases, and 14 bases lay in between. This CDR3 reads CAISDPRATANTGELFF. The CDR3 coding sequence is TGTGCCATCAGTGATCCCCGCGCGACAGCGAACACCGGGGAGCTGTTTTTT.

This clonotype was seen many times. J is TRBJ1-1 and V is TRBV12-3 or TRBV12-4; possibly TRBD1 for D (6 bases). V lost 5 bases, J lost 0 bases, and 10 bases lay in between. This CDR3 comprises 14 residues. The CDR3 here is CASSPGHLNTEAFF. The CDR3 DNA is TGTGCCAGCAGTCCGGGACACCTGAACACTGAAGCTTTCTTT.

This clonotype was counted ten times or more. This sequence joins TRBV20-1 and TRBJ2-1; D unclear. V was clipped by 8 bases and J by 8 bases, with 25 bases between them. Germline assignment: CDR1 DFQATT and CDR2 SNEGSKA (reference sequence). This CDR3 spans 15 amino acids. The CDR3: CSTPVRTPTVDEQFF. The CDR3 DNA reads TGCAGTACACCAGTACGCACACCCACAGTCGATGAGCAGTTCTTC.

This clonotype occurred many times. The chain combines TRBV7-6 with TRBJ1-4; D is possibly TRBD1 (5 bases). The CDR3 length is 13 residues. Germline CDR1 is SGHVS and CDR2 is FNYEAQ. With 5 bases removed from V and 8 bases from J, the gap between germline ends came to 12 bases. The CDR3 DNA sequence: TGTGCCAGCAGCCCAGGGCAGTGGGAAAAACTGTTTTTT. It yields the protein CASSPGQWEKLFF.

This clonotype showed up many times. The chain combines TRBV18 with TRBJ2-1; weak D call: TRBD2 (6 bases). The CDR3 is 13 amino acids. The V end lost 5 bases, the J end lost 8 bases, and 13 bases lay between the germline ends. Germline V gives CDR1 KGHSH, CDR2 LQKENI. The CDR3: CASSLTSTDEQFF. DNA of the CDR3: TGTGCCAGCTCATTGACTAGTACCGATGAGCAGTTCTTC.

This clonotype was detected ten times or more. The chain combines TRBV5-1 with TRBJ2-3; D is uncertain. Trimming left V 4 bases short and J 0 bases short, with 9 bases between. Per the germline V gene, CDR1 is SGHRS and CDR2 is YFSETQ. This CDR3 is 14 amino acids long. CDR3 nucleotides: TGCGCCAGCAGCGAGTCACCTAGCACAGATACGCAGTATTTT. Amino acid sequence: CASSESPSTDTQYF.

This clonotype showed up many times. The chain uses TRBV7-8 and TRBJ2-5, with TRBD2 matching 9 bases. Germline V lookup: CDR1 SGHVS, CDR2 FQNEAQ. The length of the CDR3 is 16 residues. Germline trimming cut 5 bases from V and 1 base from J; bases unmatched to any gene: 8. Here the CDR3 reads CASSESSGRVQETQYF. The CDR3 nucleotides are TGTGCCAGCAGCGAAAGTAGCGGGAGAGTCCAAGAGACCCAGTACTTC.

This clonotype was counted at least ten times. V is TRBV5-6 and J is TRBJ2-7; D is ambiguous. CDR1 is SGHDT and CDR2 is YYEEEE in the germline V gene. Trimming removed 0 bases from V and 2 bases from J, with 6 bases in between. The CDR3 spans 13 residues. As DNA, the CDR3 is TGTGCCAGCAGCTTGGTTTCGACCTACGAGCAGTACTTC. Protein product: CASSLVSTYEQYF.

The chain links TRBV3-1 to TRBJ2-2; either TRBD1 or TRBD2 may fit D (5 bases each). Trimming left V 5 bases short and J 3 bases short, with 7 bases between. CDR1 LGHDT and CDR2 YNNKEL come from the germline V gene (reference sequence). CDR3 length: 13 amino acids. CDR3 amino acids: CASSWGYTGELFF. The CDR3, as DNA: TGTGCCAGCAGCTGGGGGTACACCGGGGAGCTGTTTTTT.

For the CDR3, the DNA is TGCGCCAGCAGCCAAGATACTGTGGTGGGACCCCAGCATTTT. It specifies CASSQDTVVGPQHF. The chain combines TRBV4-1 with TRBJ1-5; no clear D gene. The CDR3 is made up of 14 amino acids. The V end lost 0 bases, the J end lost 10 bases, and 13 bases lay between the germline ends. The V gene's germline CDR1 is MGHRA and CDR2 YSYEKL.

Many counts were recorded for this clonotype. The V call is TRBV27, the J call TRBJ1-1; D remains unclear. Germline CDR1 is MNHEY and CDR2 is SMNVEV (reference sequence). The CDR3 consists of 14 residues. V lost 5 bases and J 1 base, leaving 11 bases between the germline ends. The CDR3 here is CASSPRHPNTEAFF. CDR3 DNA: TGTGCCAGCAGTCCCCGACACCCGAACACTGAAGCTTTCTTT.

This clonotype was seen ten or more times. The CDR3 DNA reads TGTGCCATCAGTGAGAGGATGTCGTCGGGAAACACTGAAGCTTTCTTT. This encodes CAISERMSSGNTEAFF. J is TRBJ1-1 and V is TRBV10-3; D uncertain. The CDR3 spans 16 residues. CDR1 and CDR2 (germline): ENHRY, SYGVKD. V was shortened by 2 bases and J by 2 bases, with 15 bases between the two germline ends.

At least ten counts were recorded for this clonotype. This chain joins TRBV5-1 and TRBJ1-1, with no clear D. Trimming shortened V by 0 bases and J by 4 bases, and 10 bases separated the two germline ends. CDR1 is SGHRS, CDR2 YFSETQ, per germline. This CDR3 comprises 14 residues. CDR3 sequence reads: CASSLALSGTEAFF. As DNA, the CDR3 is TGCGCCAGCAGCTTGGCGCTCAGTGGCACTGAAGCTTTCTTT.

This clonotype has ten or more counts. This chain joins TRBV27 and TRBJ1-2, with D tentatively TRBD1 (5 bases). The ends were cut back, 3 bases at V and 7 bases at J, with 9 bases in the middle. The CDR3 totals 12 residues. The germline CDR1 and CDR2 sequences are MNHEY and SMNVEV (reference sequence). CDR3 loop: CASSFSGGGYTF. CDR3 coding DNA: TGTGCCAGCAGTTTTTCCGGGGGTGGCTACACCTTC.

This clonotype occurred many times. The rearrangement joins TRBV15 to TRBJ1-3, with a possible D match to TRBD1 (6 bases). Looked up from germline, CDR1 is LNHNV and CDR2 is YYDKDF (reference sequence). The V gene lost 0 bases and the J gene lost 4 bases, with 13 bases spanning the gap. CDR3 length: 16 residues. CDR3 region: CATSRDGQTIGNTIYF. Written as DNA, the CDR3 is TGTGCCACCAGCAGAGACGGACAGACCATAGGAAACACCATATATTTT. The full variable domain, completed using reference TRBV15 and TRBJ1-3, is DAMVIQNPRYQVTQFGKPVTLSCSQTLNHNVMYWYQQKSSQAPKLLFHYYDKDFNNEADTPDNFQSRRPNTSFCFLDIRSPGLGDTAMYLCATSRDGQTIGNTIYFGEGSWLTVV.

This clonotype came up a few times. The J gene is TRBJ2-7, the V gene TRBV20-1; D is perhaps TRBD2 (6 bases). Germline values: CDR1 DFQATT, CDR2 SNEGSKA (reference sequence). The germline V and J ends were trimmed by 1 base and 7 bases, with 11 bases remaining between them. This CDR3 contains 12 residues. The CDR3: CSARAGAEEQYF. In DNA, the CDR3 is TGCAGTGCTAGAGCGGGAGCCGAAGAGCAGTACTTC.

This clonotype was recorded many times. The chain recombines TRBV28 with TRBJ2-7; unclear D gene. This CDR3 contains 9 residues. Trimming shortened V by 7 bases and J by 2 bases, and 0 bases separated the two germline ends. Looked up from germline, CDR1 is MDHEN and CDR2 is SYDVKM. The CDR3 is CASTYEQYF. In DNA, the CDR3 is TGTGCCAGCACCTACGAGCAGTACTTC.

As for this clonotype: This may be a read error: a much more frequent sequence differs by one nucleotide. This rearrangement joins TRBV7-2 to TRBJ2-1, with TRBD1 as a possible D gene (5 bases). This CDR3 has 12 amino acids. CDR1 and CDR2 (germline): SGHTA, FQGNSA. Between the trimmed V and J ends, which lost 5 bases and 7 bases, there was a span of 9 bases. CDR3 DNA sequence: TGTGCCAGCAGCACGACAGAAAATGAGCAGTTCTTC. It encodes CASSTTENEQFF.

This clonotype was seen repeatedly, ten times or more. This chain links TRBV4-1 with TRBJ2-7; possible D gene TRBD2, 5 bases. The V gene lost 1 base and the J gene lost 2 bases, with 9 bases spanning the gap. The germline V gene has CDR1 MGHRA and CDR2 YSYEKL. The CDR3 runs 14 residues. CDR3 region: CASSQGRGTYEQYF. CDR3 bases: TGCGCCAGCAGCCAAGGACGGGGAACCTACGAGCAGTACTTC.

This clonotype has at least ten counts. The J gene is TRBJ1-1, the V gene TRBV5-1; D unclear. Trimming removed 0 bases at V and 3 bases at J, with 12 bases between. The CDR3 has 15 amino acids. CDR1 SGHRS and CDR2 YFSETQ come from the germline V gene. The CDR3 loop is CASSLGLRRDTEAFF. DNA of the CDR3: TGCGCCAGCAGCTTGGGATTGAGGAGAGACACTGAAGCTTTCTTT.

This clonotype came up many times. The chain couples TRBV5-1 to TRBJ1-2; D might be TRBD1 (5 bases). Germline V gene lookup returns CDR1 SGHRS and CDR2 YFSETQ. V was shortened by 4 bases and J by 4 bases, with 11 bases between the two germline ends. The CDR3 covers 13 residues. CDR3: CASSPGGAYGYTF. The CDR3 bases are TGCGCCAGCAGCCCGGGGGGAGCCTATGGCTACACCTTC. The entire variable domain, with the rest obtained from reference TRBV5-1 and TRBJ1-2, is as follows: KAGVTQTPRYLIKTRGQQVTLSCSPISGHRSVSWYQQTPGQGLQFLFEYFSETQRNKGNFPGRFSGRQFSNSRSEMNVSTLELGDSALYLCASSPGGAYGYTFGSGTRLTVV.

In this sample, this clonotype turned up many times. For the CDR3, the DNA is TGTGCCAGCAGTGCCCTTGGGTATCATTCACCCCTCCACTTT. It yields the protein CASSALGYHSPLHF. V gene TRBV28 combines with J gene TRBJ1-6, with D uncertain. Germline V gives CDR1 MDHEN, CDR2 SYDVKM. The CDR3 loop spans 14 amino acids. The V and J ends lost 5 bases and 8 bases respectively, with 13 bases between them.

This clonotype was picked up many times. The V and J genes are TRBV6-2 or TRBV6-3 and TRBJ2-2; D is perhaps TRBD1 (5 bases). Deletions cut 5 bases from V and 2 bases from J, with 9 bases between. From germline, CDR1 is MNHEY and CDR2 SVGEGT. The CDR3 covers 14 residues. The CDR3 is CASSIDRNTGELFF. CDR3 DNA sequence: TGTGCCAGCAGTATTGACAGAAACACCGGGGAGCTGTTTTTT.